Below, one T cell receptor (beta chain) is given with its context. The source of the sample is a study of blood T cell repertoires in COVID-19. Across the whole study: Material from acute and convalescent COVID-19 was sourced from the United States, Italy and Spain.

Cohorts were determined from participant-reported clinical history. The germline V and J ends were trimmed by 1 base and 0 bases, with 18 bases remaining between them. This CDR3 contains 18 residues. Germline V gene data show CDR1 as LNHNV and CDR2 as YYDKDF (reference sequence). Authors' analysis steps: How many nucleated cells were present was estimated from reference gene primer amplification. Sequencing used immunoSEQ multiplex PCR; TCRdb keeps in-frame clones, though not all of them. D and trimming were read from the DNA, whereas the V and J calls and clone size are those reported in that table. Among roughly 160,000 clones listed, more than 65% were seen once.

This receptor was obtained from a middle-aged woman with acute COVID-19. The chain recombines TRBV15 with TRBJ2-5, with D possibly TRBD1 on 6 matching bases. Sequencing was done on a sample of PBMCs or T cells enriched from blood (not recorded which). As DNA, the CDR3 is TGTGCCACCAGCAGAGGAGCGCCCGGGACACCATACCAAGAGACCCAGTACTTC. It encodes CATSRGAPGTPYQETQYF. Based on the CDR3 plus reference TRBV15 and TRBJ2-5, the full variable domain is DAMVIQNPRYQVTQFGKPVTLSCSQTLNHNVMYWYQQKSSQAPKLLFHYYDKDFNNEADTPDNFQSRRPNTSFCFLDIRSPGLGDTAMYLCATSRGAPGTPYQETQYFGPGTRLLVL.